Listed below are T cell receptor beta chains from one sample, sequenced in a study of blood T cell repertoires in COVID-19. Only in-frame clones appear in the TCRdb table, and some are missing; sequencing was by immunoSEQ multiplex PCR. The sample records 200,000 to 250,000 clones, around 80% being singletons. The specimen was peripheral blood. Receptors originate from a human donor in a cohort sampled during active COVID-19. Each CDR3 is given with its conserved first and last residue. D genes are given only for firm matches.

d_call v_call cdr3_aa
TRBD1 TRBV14 CASSQQPDRALYQPQHF
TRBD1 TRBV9 CASSVDRDEQYF
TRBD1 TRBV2 CASNRSPGQGREQYF
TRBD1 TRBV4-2 CASSPTTGHIRLAKNIQYF
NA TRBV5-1 CASSLIQGLDEKLFF
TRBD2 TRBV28 CASSSSPGLAVYAAFF
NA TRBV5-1 CASSRDSYEQYF
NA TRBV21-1 CASSKVPGLDEQYF
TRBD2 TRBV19 CASSPGGTSFYNEQFF
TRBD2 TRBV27 CAKPLPPVTSGRYEQYF
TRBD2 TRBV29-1 CSVDPSGSVDNEQFF
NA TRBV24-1 CATSQGSYEQYF
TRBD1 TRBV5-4 CASSIPTGDTEAFF
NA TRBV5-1 CASSLTRLATQYF
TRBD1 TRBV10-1 CASSSTGDGYTEAFF
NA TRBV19 CASSIWLRRGRSTDTQYF
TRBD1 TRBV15 CATSRPTGLEKLFF
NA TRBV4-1 CASSQESRRKLSTDTQYF
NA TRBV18 CASSPVIQGPSGYTF
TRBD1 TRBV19 CASSSRQGSSAFF
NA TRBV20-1 CSAEWGGKLFF
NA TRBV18 CASSRSGETQYF
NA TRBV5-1 CASTARPGEGYTF
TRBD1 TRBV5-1 CASSLGTGSNEQFF
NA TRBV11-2 CASQGRANEQYF
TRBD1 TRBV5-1 CASSLEARGFGNTIYF
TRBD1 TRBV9 CASSESGQGEFYGYTF
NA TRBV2 CASISYTGELFF
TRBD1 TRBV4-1 CASSQSLSGQGAYEQYF
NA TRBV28 CASSLIRDNSPLHF
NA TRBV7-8 CASRAGVRTYEQYF
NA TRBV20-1 CSLPRAYGYTF
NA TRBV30 CAWSVQGRQPQHF
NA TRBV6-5 CASSRQAYSNQPQHF
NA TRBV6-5 CASSPEANQPQHF
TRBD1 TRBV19 CASNPMRGGRAFF
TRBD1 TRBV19 CASSIPGQGVGVQFF
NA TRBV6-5 CASSYGPSGGEQYF
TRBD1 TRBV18 CASTPGQGTTYEQYF
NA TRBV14 CASSQGHYEQYF
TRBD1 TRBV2 CASSELGQGTGYTF
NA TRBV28 CASSLNSATNEKLFF
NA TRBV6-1 CASSEYRNLEAFF
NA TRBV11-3 CASSSDRTGELFF
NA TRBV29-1 CSVVLGGAGYGYTF
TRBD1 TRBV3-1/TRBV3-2 CASSPGQGGRVF
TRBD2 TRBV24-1 CATSDFTSGSTDTQYF
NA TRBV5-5 CASARTRNTEAFF
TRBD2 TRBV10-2 CATLAGRQNEQFF